This TCR beta chain was recovered during a study of control samples from healthy donors and cancer patients. This CDR3 contains 13 residues. Germline trimming cut 6 bases from V and 0 bases from J; bases unmatched to any gene: 1. Germline assignment: CDR1 SQVTM and CDR2 ANQGSEA. Using immunoSEQ multiplex PCR, the repertoire was profiled, and TCRdb retains in-frame clones only, with some absent. The sample yields 95,000 to 130,000 clones, 75% to 90% seen once. The sequenced material came from PBMCs. The receptor comes from a woman aged 50 to 60 with colorectal cancer. The chain recombines TRBV29-1 with TRBJ2-1, with TRBD2 matching over 8 bases. CDR3: CSVSGSSYNEQFF. CDR3 DNA sequence: TGCAGCGTGAGCGGGAGCTCCTACAATGAGCAGTTCTTC.